Shown below are 6 T cell receptor beta chains from a single sample sequenced in a study of shared clonotypes between healthy human individuals. TCRdb's table, derived via immunoSEQ multiplex PCR, lists solely in-frame clones and lacks some. The sample contains 1,500,000 or so clones, roughly 96% of which appear only once. Sequenced input: naive CD4+ T cells sorted from blood. Subset of the sample: CD45RA+ positively selected. The source is a man between 25 and 39 years old in good health.

This rearrangement joins TRBV7-2 to TRBJ2-7; maybe TRBD1 (5 bases). Germline V gives CDR1 SGHTA, CDR2 FQGNSA. CDR3 length: 18 residues. V lost 2 bases and J 0 bases, leaving 20 bases between the germline ends. The DNA of the CDR3 is TGTGCCAGCAGCTTACAGCCCTCTGGCAGGGCTTTCTCCTACGAGCAGTACTTC. Its translation: CASSLQPSGRAFSYEQYF.

The chain recombines TRBV7-8 with TRBJ2-3; possible D gene TRBD2, 5 bases. This CDR3 spans 14 amino acids. Trimming removed 4 bases from V and 0 bases from J, with 8 bases in between. Germline values: CDR1 SGHVS, CDR2 FQNEAQ. The DNA for the CDR3 is TGTGCCAGCAGCTCCGGGGTCAGCACAGATACGCAGTATTTT. Encoded protein: CASSSGVSTDTQYF.

The J gene is TRBJ2-2, the V gene TRBV28; D gene unclear. CDR1 is MDHEN and CDR2 is SYDVKM in the germline V gene. The CDR3 has 18 amino acids. With 3 bases removed from V and 0 bases from J, the gap between germline ends came to 17 bases. CDR3 in DNA: TGTGCCAGCAGTTTGCCCCCTCCCCCCTCCCCGAACACCGGGGAGCTGTTTTTT. It yields the protein CASSLPPPPSPNTGELFF.

V and J are TRBV9 and TRBJ2-2, with a possible D match to TRBD2 (5 bases). Germline lookup yields CDR1 SGDLS and CDR2 YYNGEE. There are 13 residues in the CDR3. Trimming took off 4 bases at V and 4 bases at J, with 8 bases between the two ends. The CDR3 DNA follows: TGTGCCAGCAGCCCTAGCCGCACCGGGGAGCTGTTTTTT. Its protein product is CASSPSRTGELFF.

J is TRBJ2-1 and V is TRBV5-6; the match to TRBD2 covers 12 bases. With 4 bases clipped from V and 0 bases from J, the junction kept 5 bases outside the gene matches. This CDR3 region has 17 residues. Per the germline V gene, CDR1 is SGHDT and CDR2 is YYEEEE. DNA of the CDR3: TGTGCCAGCAGCACTAGCGGGAGGCCGAGCTCCTACAATGAGCAGTTCTTC. This sequence encodes CASSTSGRPSSYNEQFF. Full variable domain (rest looked up from reference TRBV5-6 and TRBJ2-1): DAGVTQSPTHLIKTRGQQVTLRCSPKSGHDTVSWYQQALGQGPQFIFQYYEEEERQRGNFPDRFSGHQFPNYSSELNVNALLLGDSALYLCASSTSGRPSSYNEQFFGPGTRLTVL.

J is TRBJ2-2 and V is TRBV29-1; 8 positions match TRBD1. Trimming took 6 bases from V and 4 from J; bases not matched to a gene: 10. In germline, CDR1 is SQVTM, CDR2 ANQGSEA. This CDR3 region has 15 residues. CDR3 protein: CSVASTGGFTGELFF. As DNA, the CDR3 is TGCAGCGTGGCCTCCACAGGGGGTTTCACCGGGGAGCTGTTTTTT.